The source of this T cell receptor (beta chain) is a study of cytomegalovirus exposure and HLA in healthy donors. The PCR ran on 60 Vbeta and 13 Jbeta primers. Data came from immunoSEQ multiplex PCR; TCRdb stores just in-frame clones and leaves some out. Of 150,000 to 180,000 clones listed, roughly 83% are singletons. CDR1 is LGHNA and CDR2 is YSLEER in the germline V gene. The ends were cut back, 1 base at V and 3 bases at J, with 12 bases in the middle. The CDR3 runs 15 residues. This clonotype originated in a man aged 30 to 39 in good health and CMV-seropositive. The rearrangement joins TRBV4-3 to TRBJ1-2; D gene ambiguous. The sequenced sample was PBMCs. The CDR3 protein is CASSQGRLWDYGYTF. CDR3 in DNA: TGCGCCAGCAGCCAAGGGAGGCTCTGGGACTATGGCTACACCTTC.